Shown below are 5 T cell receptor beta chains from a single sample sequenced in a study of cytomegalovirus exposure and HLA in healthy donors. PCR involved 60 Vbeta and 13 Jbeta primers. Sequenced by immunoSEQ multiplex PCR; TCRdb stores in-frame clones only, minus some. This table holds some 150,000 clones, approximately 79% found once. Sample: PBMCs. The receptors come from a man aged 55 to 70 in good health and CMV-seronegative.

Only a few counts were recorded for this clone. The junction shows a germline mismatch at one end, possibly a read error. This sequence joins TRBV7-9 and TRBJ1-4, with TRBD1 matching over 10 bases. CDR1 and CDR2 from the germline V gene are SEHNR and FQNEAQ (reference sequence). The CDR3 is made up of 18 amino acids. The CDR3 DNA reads TGTTCCAGCAGCTTATTAGGGACAGGGGTATTATTCAACGAAAAACTGTTTTTT. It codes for CSSSLLGTGVLFNEKLFF.

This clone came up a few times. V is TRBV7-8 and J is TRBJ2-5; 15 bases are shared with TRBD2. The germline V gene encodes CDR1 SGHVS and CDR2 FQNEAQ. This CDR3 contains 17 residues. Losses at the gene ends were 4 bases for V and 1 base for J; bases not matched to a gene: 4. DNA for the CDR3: TGTGCCAGCAGCTCGGGACTAGCGGGGGGCCCCCAAGAGACCCAGTACTTC. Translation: CASSSGLAGGPQETQYF.

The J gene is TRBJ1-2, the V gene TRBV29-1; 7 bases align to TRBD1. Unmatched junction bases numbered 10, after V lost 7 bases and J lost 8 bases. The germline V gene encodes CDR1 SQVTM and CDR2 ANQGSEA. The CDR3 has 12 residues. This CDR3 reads CSGGQLANGYTF. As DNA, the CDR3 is TGCAGCGGGGGACAGCTCGCTAACGGCTACACCTTC.

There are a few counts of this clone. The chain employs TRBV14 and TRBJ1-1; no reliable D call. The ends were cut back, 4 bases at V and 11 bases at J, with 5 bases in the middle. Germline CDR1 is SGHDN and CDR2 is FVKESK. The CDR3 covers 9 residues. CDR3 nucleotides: TGTGCCAGCAGCCCGAGGGCTTTCTTT. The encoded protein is CASSPRAFF.

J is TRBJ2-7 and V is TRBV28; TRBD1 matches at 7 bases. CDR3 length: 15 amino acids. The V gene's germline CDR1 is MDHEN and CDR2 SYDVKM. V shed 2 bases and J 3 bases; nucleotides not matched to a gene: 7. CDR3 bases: TGTGCCAGCAGTTTAACCTCGACAGGGAACTACGAGCAGTACTTC. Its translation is CASSLTSTGNYEQYF.